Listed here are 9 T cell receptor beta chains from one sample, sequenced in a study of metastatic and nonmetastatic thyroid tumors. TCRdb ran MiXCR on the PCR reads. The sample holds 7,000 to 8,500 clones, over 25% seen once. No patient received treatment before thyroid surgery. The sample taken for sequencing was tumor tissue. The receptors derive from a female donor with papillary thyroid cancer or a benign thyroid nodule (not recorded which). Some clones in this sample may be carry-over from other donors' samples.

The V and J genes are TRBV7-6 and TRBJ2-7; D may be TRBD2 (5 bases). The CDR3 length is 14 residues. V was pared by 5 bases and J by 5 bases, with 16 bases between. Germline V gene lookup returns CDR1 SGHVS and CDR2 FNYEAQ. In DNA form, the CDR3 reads TGTGCCAGCAGCCTACCGGGCGGGCTTGACGAGCAGTACTTC. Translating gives CASSLPGGLDEQYF.

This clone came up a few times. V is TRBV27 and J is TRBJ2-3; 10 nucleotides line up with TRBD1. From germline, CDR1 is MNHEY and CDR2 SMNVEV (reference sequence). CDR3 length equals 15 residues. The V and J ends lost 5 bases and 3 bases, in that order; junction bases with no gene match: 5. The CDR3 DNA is TGTGCCAGCAGTCCGGGGACAGGGGTTACAGATACGCAGTATTTT. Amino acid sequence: CASSPGTGVTDTQYF.

The CDR3 sequence is CASSSHPGRMYNSPLHF. CDR3 coding DNA: TGTGCCAGCAGTTCACACCCGGGACGGATGTATAATTCACCCCTCCACTTT. The V call is TRBV27, the J call TRBJ1-6; D might be TRBD1 (5 bases). The CDR3 is 17 amino acids. V was pared by 4 bases and J by 4 bases, with 17 bases between. CDR1 MNHEY and CDR2 SMNVEV come from the germline V gene (reference sequence).

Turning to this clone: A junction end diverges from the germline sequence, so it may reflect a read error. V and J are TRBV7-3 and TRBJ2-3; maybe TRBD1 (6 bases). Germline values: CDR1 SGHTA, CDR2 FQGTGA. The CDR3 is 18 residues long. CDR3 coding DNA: TGTGCCAGCAGCTCAAGGGTGGGGGCAAATCCGTGCACATATACGCAGTATTTT. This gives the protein CASSSRVGANPCTYTQYF.

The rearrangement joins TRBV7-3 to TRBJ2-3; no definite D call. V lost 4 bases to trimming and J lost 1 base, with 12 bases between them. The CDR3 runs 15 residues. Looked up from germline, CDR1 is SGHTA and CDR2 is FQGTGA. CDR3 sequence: CASSSSGGGTDTQYF. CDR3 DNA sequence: TGTGCCAGCAGCTCGTCTGGTGGGGGCACAGATACGCAGTATTTT.

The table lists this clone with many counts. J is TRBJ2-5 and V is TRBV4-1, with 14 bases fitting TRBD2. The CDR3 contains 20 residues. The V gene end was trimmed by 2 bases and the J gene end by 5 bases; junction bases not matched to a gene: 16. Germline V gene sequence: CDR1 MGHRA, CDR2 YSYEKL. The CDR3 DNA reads TGCGCCAGCAGCCAACCAACCCTGACTAGCGGGAGGGTGAACCGGGAGACCCAGTACTTC. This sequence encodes CASSQPTLTSGRVNRETQYF.

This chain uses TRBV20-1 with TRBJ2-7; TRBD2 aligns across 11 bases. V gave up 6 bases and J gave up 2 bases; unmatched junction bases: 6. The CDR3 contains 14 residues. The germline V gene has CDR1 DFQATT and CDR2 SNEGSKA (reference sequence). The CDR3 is CSAFPSGRTYEQYF. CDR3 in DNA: TGCAGTGCATTCCCTAGCGGGAGGACCTACGAGCAGTACTTC.

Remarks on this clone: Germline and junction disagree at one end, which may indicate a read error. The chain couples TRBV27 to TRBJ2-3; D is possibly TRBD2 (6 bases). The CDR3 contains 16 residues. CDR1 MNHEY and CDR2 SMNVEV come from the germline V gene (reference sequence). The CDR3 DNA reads TGTGCCGCGACCAATTGGGACTCCCAAAGCACAGATACGCAGTCTTTT. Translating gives CAATNWDSQSTDTQSF.

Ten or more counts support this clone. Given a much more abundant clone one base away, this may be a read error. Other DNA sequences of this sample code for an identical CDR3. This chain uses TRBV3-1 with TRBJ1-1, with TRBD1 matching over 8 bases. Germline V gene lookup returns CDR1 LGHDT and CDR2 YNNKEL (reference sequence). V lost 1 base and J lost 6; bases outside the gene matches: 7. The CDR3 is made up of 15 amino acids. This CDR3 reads CASSQVGQGASEAFF. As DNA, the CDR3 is TGTGCCAGCAGCCAAGTGGGGCAGGGGGCCTCTGAAGCTTTCTTT.